This T cell receptor (beta chain) was observed in a study of blood T cell repertoires in COVID-19. About the research overall: The samples span acute and convalescent COVID-19 from the United States, Italy and Spain.

This CDR3 has 13 residues. V shed 3 bases and J 4 bases; nucleotides not matched to a gene: 2. In the original workflow: Amplified reference gene primers provided the basis for estimating nucleated cell counts. The protocol was immunoSEQ multiplex PCR, while the TCRdb copy is restricted to in-frame clones and leaves out a portion. The DNA gave D and trimming, while V, J and clone size come from that table. The sample comprises some 210,000 clones, over 75% of which are singletons, and about 4.8% rests with the top ten. The chain couples TRBV12-3 or TRBV12-4 to TRBJ1-2; the match to TRBD1 covers 7 bases. Sequenced: peripheral blood. The receptor's source is a middle-aged woman with acute or convalescent COVID-19. In nucleotides, the CDR3 is TGTGCCAGCAGTTTGGAGGGGGCCTATGGCTACACCTTC. It yields the protein CASSLEGAYGYTF.